This T cell receptor beta chain is drawn from a study of shared clonotypes between healthy human individuals. Study information: Aged between 18 and 49, the donors were a couple of women and three men.

The CDR3 is made up of 13 amino acids. Losses at the gene ends were 3 bases for V and 7 bases for J; bases not matched to a gene: 3. Germline V lookup: CDR1 SGHRS, CDR2 YFSETQ. This clone was picked up a small number of times. Deep was the level at which the assay was run. Produced via immunoSEQ multiplex PCR; TCRdb's table is partial and in-frame only. The table has about 460,000 clones, 77% seen once. V is TRBV5-1 and J is TRBJ1-4; 7 bases align to TRBD1. Sequences were obtained from PBMCs. This TCR was sampled from a woman in her 40s in good health. Some clones in this sample may be carry-over from other donors' samples. For the CDR3, the DNA is TGCGCCAGCAGCTGGACAGGTGGTGAAAAACTGTTTTTT. Translation gives CASSWTGGEKLFF.